Following are 30 T cell receptor beta chains from one sample sequenced in a study of blood T cells in healthy people across ages. Then a second PCR, running about 6 to 12 cycles, was carried out with a sample-barcoded 5' primer and a J-beta primer mix. TCRdb itself ran the 5' RACE reads through MiXCR, one entry per CDR3 protein. Counted here are more than 700,000 distinct CDR3 sequences, less than 60% occurring once; the ten biggest clones make up 15% to 20%. What was sequenced was blood. These receptors were collected from a man older than 75 in good health.

V gene TRBV4-3 combines with J gene TRBJ2-7; no reliable D call. Trimming left V 0 bases short and J 7 bases short, with 10 bases between. Germline V gene sequence: CDR1 LGHNA, CDR2 YSLEER. CDR3 length: 13 amino acids. The CDR3 is CASSQDLGQEQYF. CDR3 in DNA: TGCGCCAGCAGCCAAGATCTAGGGCAGGAGCAGTACTTC.

This clonotype came up once. The chain is built from TRBV20-1 and TRBJ2-1; TRBD2 agrees at 8 bases. The J call is in doubt because the DNA end fits TRBJ2-7 better. Germline V lookup: CDR1 DFQATT, CDR2 SNEGSKA (reference sequence). This CDR3 spans 15 amino acids. Here the CDR3 DNA reads TGCAGTGCTAGTTCCGGGAGGGCCTCCTACAATGAGCAGTACTTC. Amino acid sequence: CSASSGRASYNEQYF.

This clonotype appeared a few times. This sequence joins TRBV20-1 and TRBJ2-7, with D perhaps TRBD2 (6 bases). Germline lookup yields CDR1 DFQATT and CDR2 SNEGSKA (reference sequence). V dropped 4 bases and J dropped 4 bases, with 20 bases sitting between them. This CDR3 spans 15 amino acids. The CDR3 region is CSATPLEGVRYEQYF. Written as DNA, the CDR3 is TGCAGTGCTACACCTTTGGAGGGAGTAAGGTACGAGCAGTACTTC.

This clonotype appeared a few times. CDR3 coding DNA: TGTGCCAGCAGGGGGGGGGATAATTCACCCCTCCACTTT. Its protein product is CASRGGDNSPLHF. The chain employs TRBV12-3 or TRBV12-4 and TRBJ1-6, with D possibly matching TRBD1 (5 bases). The V end was cut by 6 bases, the J end by 5 bases, with 8 bases between. The CDR3 has 13 amino acids.

The chain employs TRBV4-2 and TRBJ1-1; D is unresolved. This CDR3 region has 14 residues. Germline assignment: CDR1 LGHNA and CDR2 YNFKEQ. Trimming left V 0 bases short and J 1 base short, with 6 bases between. CDR3 coding DNA: TGTGCCAGCAGCCAAGATGCGCAGAACACTGAAGCTTTCTTT. Protein: CASSQDAQNTEAFF.

The rearrangement links TRBV7-8 to TRBJ1-1; no clear D. The V and J ends lost 4 bases and 1 base respectively, with 13 bases between them. The germline gives CDR1 SGHVS, CDR2 FQNEAQ. The CDR3 sequence is 15 residues long. The CDR3, as DNA: TGTGCCAGCAGCTCGCGGGAGGGAAGGAACACTGAAGCTTTCTTT. This translates into CASSSREGRNTEAFF.

V usage is TRBV10-3 and J usage is TRBJ2-1; the D is unclear. This CDR3 has 16 amino acids. The germline CDR1 and CDR2 sequences are ENHRY and SYGVKD. Trimming cost V 0 bases and J 4 bases, with 13 bases left between them. The DNA of the CDR3 is TGTGCCATCAGTGAGTCCGGAGCCCCCAGGTACAATGAGCAGTTCTTC. It is translated as CAISESGAPRYNEQFF.

The chain couples TRBV9 to TRBJ1-1; TRBD1 might be the D (6 bases). The CDR3 totals 14 residues. Trimming left V 2 bases short and J 1 base short, with 9 bases between. The germline gives CDR1 SGDLS, CDR2 YYNGEE. The CDR3 coding sequence is TGTGCCAGCAGCGTTCGACAGGAGAACACTGAAGCTTTCTTT. Its translation: CASSVRQENTEAFF.

This clonotype occurred a few times. The rearrangement uses TRBV2 and TRBJ2-1, with 9 bases that match TRBD2. The germline CDR1 and CDR2 sequences are SNHLY and FYNNEI. Trimming took 7 bases from V and 9 from J; bases not matched to a gene: 10. CDR3 size: 14 residues. CDR3 in DNA: TGTGCCAGCACGAGTCTAGCGGGGCGGGGTGAGCAGTTCTTC. This encodes CASTSLAGRGEQFF.

This clonotype was picked up a small number of times. The chain combines TRBV12-3 or TRBV12-4 with TRBJ1-1; D is perhaps TRBD1 (6 bases). The V and J ends lost 3 bases and 3 bases respectively, with 14 bases between them. This CDR3 spans 15 amino acids. The CDR3 DNA follows: TGTGCCAGCAGTTTTCGGAGGTCAGGGGACACTGAAGCTTTCTTT. Its protein product is CASSFRRSGDTEAFF.

V and J are TRBV4-2 and TRBJ2-1, with 7 bases lining up with TRBD1. The CDR3 covers 15 residues. Losses at the gene ends were 0 bases for V and 3 bases for J; bases not matched to a gene: 2. Germline V lookup: CDR1 LGHNA, CDR2 YNFKEQ. In nucleotides, the CDR3 is TGTGCCAGCAGCCAAGAGGGACAGAGCTACAATGAGCAGTTCTTC. Its protein product is CASSQEGQSYNEQFF.

This clonotype was observed a few times. The chain joins TRBV10-3 to TRBJ2-5; unclear D gene. Germline V lookup: CDR1 ENHRY, CDR2 SYGVKD. V was trimmed by 4 bases and J by 7 bases, leaving 16 bases between them. This CDR3 comprises 14 residues. The CDR3 coding sequence is TGTGCCATCAGTGTGGACCTCTCCCTGGGGACCCAGTACTTC. Its protein product is CAISVDLSLGTQYF.

The table lists this clonotype with many counts. The chain couples TRBV3-1 to TRBJ2-5, with D unclear. The CDR3 sequence is 14 residues long. The germline V and J ends were trimmed by 4 bases and 4 bases, with 13 bases remaining between them. CDR1 and CDR2 (germline): LGHDT, YNNKEL (reference sequence). In DNA form, the CDR3 reads TGTGCCAGCAGCCCCGGCCAGTTGGTAGAGACCCAGTACTTC. It codes for CASSPGQLVETQYF.

This clonotype appeared a few times. The V and J genes are TRBV3-1 and TRBJ2-7; D is unresolved. CDR1 and CDR2 (germline): LGHDT, YNNKEL (reference sequence). This CDR3 has 16 residues. The germline V and J ends were trimmed by 1 base and 2 bases, with 15 bases remaining between them. CDR3 sequence reads: CASSQVFCSSTYEQYF. CDR3 coding DNA: TGTGCCAGCAGCCAAGTATTTTGTAGCAGCACCTACGAGCAGTACTTC.

This clonotype was detected only a few times. The chain links TRBV20-1 to TRBJ2-5; no firm D call. V lost 1 base, J lost 11 bases, and 11 bases lay in between. The CDR3 sequence is 11 residues long. Looked up from germline, CDR1 is DFQATT and CDR2 is SNEGSKA (reference sequence). The CDR3 nucleotides are TGCAGTGCTAGAGTCAGGTCTTGGCAGTACTTC. Its protein product is CSARVRSWQYF.

As for this clonotype: One base away lies a much larger clone, so this may be a sequencing read error. V usage is TRBV7-6 and J usage is TRBJ1-2; 8 bases line up with TRBD1. The germline V gene encodes CDR1 SGHVS and CDR2 FNYEAQ. CDR3 length: 13 amino acids. V was clipped by 11 bases and J by 5 bases; unmatched bases: 10. CDR3 loop: CACTTGEGYGYTF. The DNA for the CDR3 is TGTGCCTGCACGACAGGGGAGGGGTATGGCTACACCTTC.

The gene calls are TRBV24-1 and TRBJ2-3, with TRBD2 matching 11 bases. CDR1 and CDR2 (germline): KGHDR, SFDVKD. V lost 3 bases, J lost 5 bases, and 6 bases stayed unmatched. This CDR3 is 16 amino acids long. CDR3 in amino acids: CATSDRTSGRGDTQYF. The CDR3 nucleotides read TGTGCCACCAGTGATCGTACTAGCGGGAGAGGAGATACGCAGTATTTT.

This rearrangement joins TRBV4-3 to TRBJ2-1; either TRBD1 or TRBD2 may supply D (5 bases each). The CDR3 consists of 18 residues. CDR1 is LGHNA, CDR2 YSLEER, per germline. The V gene lost 0 bases and the J gene lost 7 bases, with 22 bases spanning the gap. The CDR3: CASSQDWARGTVGNEQFF. CDR3 nucleotide sequence: TGCGCCAGCAGCCAAGATTGGGCTAGAGGGACCGTAGGGAATGAGCAGTTCTTC.

The rearrangement links TRBV12-3 or TRBV12-4 to TRBJ2-7, with 9 bases matching TRBD2. V dropped 3 bases and J dropped 6; count of bases not matched to a gene: 6. The CDR3 is 14 residues long. The CDR3 nucleotides read TGTGCCAGCAGTTTTCTAGCGGGAAGTGGCGAGCAGTACTTC. Its protein product is CASSFLAGSGEQYF.

The genes are TRBV6-5 and TRBJ2-6, with no clear D. The germline V and J ends were trimmed by 6 bases and 0 bases, with 6 bases remaining between them. CDR1 is MNHEY, CDR2 SVGAGI, per germline. This CDR3 has 14 amino acids. The CDR3 DNA is TGTGCCAGCAGACGAACCTCTGGGGCCAACGTCCTGACTTTC. Protein: CASRRTSGANVLTF.

This clonotype was seen a few times. The rearrangement joins TRBV5-4 to TRBJ2-5; TRBD2 agrees at 14 bases. Germline V gene sequence: CDR1 SGHNT, CDR2 YYREEE (reference sequence). Trimming cost V 2 bases and J 9 bases; bases outside gene matches: 12. CDR3 size: 17 residues. In DNA form, the CDR3 reads TGTGCCAGCAGCTTCGGGACTAGCGGGAGTAGTAGGCGTGCCCAGTACTTC. It codes for CASSFGTSGSSRRAQYF. The full variable domain, with the rest looked up from reference TRBV5-4 and TRBJ2-5, is ETGVTQSPTHLIKTRGQQVTLRCSSQSGHNTVSWYQQALGQGPQFIFQYYREEENGRGNFPPRFSGLQFPNYSSELNVNALELDDSALYLCASSFGTSGSSRRAQYFGPGTRLLVL.

The chain couples TRBV7-2 to TRBJ2-7; possibly TRBD2 for D (6 bases). The length of the CDR3 is 14 residues. CDR1 is SGHTA, CDR2 FQGNSA, per germline. Deletions cut 5 bases from V and 0 bases from J, with 11 bases between. CDR3 nucleotides: TGTGCCAGCAGCGTGAAGGACTACTCCTACGAGCAGTACTTC. This sequence encodes CASSVKDYSYEQYF.

This clonotype came up a few times. The V call is TRBV6-5, the J call TRBJ2-5; 7 bases agree with TRBD2. Germline V CDR1 and CDR2: MNHEY, SVGAGI. After removal of 6 bases from V and 0 bases from J, the junction contained 7 bases not matched to a gene. This CDR3 contains 15 residues. The CDR3 loop reads CASRLLGTNQETQYF. CDR3 bases: TGTGCCAGCAGGCTGCTCGGGACTAACCAAGAGACCCAGTACTTC.

Concerning this clonotype itself: At one end, the junction sequence differs from germline, possibly due to a read error. The V and J genes are TRBV7-3 and TRBJ2-4; 10 bases are a match to TRBD1. TRBJ2-7 explains the end of the DNA better; the J call may be wrong. CDR1 and CDR2 (germline): SGHTA, FQGTGA. The CDR3 is 13 residues long. The CDR3 spells CASSWTGGGEQYF. In nucleotides, the CDR3 is TGCGCCAGCAGTTGGACAGGGGGTGGCGAGCAGTACTTC.

The J gene is TRBJ2-1, the V gene TRBV29-1, with D tentatively TRBD1 (5 bases). The germline V gene encodes CDR1 SQVTM and CDR2 ANQGSEA. The V end was cut by 3 bases, the J end by 4 bases, with 16 bases between. This CDR3 region has 15 residues. The CDR3 DNA follows: TGCAGCGTTGAGTCTGCAGGGCCGCTATACAATGAGCAGTTCTTC. Its protein is CSVESAGPLYNEQFF.

The table lists this clonotype with a few counts. This sequence joins TRBV7-2 and TRBJ2-3, with 7 bases that match TRBD2. The J segment lost 12 bases and the V segment lost 4 bases, leaving 13 bases of the junction unmatched. Germline CDR1 SGHTA, CDR2 FQGNSA. This CDR3 is 14 amino acids long. The CDR3 coding sequence is TGTGCCAGCAGCTCAGGGACTACCCCGCGTTCACAGTATTTT. This codes for CASSSGTTPRSQYF. Full variable domain (missing parts from reference TRBV7-2 and TRBJ2-3): GAGVSQSPSNKVTEKGKDVELRCDPISGHTALYWYRQSLGQGLEFLIYFQGNSAPDKSGLPSDRFSAERTGGSVSTLTIQRTQQEDSAVYLCASSSGTTPRSQYFGPGTRLTVL.

The chain links TRBV7-3 to TRBJ2-3; D is perhaps TRBD1 or TRBD2 (5 bases each). The V end was cut by 1 base, the J end by 3 bases, with 11 bases between. Germline CDR1 is SGHTA and CDR2 is FQGTGA. CDR3 length: 15 residues. This chain's CDR3 is CASSLMGESTDTQYF. The CDR3 bases are TGTGCCAGCAGCTTAATGGGGGAAAGTACAGATACGCAGTATTTT.

The genes are TRBV28 and TRBJ2-7; D is perhaps TRBD2 (6 bases). The V end lost 5 bases, the J end lost 3 bases, and 20 bases lay between the germline ends. Germline CDR1 MDHEN, CDR2 SYDVKM. The CDR3 covers 16 residues. Here the CDR3 DNA reads TGTGCCAGCAGTGGGAGGCAGAGGGCGAATGACTACGAGCAGTACTTC. Amino acid sequence: CASSGRQRANDYEQYF.

V usage is TRBV12-3 or TRBV12-4 and J usage is TRBJ2-5; a weak D match, TRBD2 (6 bases). The V end lost 3 bases, the J end lost 4 bases, and 15 bases lay between the germline ends. The CDR3 is 15 residues long. The CDR3: CASSLLLVGGETQYF. The CDR3 DNA reads TGTGCCAGCAGTTTGCTCCTAGTGGGGGGAGAGACCCAGTACTTC.

The gene calls are TRBV6-2 or TRBV6-3 and TRBJ2-7; TRBD2 aligns across 9 bases. Germline lookup yields CDR1 MNHEY and CDR2 SVGEGT. This CDR3 has 14 residues. With 4 bases clipped from V and 3 bases from J, the junction kept 4 bases outside the gene matches. The CDR3, as DNA: TGTGCCAGCAGTTTAGCGGGGGCAATCTACGAGCAGTACTTC. This encodes CASSLAGAIYEQYF.